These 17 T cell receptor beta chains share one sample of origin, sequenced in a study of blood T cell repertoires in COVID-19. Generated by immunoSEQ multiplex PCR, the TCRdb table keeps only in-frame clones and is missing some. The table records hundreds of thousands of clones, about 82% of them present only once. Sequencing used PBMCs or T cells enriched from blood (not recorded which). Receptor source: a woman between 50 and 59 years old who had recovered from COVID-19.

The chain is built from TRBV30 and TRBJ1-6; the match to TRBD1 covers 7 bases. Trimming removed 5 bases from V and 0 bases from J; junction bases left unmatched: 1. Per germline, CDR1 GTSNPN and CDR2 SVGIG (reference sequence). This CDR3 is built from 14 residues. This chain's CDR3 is CAWQGGSYNSPLHF. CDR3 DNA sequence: TGTGCCTGGCAGGGGGGCTCCTATAATTCACCCCTCCACTTT.

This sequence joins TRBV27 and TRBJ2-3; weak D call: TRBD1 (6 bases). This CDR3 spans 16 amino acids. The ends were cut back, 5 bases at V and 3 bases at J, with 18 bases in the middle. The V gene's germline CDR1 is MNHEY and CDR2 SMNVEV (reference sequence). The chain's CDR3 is CASSPPGATATDTQYF. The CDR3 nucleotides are TGTGCCAGCAGTCCCCCAGGGGCGACCGCTACAGATACGCAGTATTTT.

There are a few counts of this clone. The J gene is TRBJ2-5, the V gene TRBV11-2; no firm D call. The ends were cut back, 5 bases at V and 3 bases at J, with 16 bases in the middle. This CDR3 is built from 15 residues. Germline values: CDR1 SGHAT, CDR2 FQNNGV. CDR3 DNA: TGTGCCAGCAGCCCAAACCCTGGGCTTAAAGAGACCCAGTACTTC. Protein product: CASSPNPGLKETQYF.

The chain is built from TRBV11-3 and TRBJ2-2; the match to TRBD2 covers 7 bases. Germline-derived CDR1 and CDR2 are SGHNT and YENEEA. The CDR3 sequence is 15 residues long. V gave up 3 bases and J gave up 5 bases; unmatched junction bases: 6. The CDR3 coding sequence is TGTGCCAGCAGCTTCGCCGGGAGGAGTACCGGGGAGCTGTTTTTT. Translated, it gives CASSFAGRSTGELFF.

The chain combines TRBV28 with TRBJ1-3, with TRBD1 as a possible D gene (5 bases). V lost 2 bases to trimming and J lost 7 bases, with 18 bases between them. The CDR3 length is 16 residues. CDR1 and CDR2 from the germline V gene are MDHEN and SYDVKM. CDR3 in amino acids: CASSLKTGVARNTIYF. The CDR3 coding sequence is TGTGCCAGCAGTTTAAAAACAGGCGTCGCTCGTAACACCATATATTTT.

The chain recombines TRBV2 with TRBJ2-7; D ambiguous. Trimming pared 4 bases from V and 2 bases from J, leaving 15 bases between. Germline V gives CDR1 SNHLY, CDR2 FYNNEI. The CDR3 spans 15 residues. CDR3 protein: CASSGMVRSTYEQYF. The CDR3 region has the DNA TGTGCCAGCAGTGGAATGGTCAGGTCGACCTACGAGCAGTACTTC.

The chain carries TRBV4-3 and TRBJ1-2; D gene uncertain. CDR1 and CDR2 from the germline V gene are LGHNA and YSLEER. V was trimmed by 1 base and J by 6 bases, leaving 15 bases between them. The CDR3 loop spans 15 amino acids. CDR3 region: CASSQAEGDYNGYTF. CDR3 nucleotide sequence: TGCGCCAGCAGCCAAGCCGAGGGAGACTATAATGGCTACACCTTC.

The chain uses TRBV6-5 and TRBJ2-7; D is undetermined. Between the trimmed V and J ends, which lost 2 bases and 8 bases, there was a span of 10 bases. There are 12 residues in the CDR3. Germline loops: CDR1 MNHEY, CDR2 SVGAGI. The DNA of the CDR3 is TGTGCCAGCAGTTACAGCGTTTATCAGCAGTACTTC. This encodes CASSYSVYQQYF.

CDR3 sequence: CASSPPTGMNTEAFF. CDR3 bases: TGTGCCAGCTCACCACCTACAGGGATGAACACTGAAGCTTTCTTT. The rearrangement uses TRBV18 and TRBJ1-1, with D possibly being TRBD1 (6 bases). This CDR3 spans 15 amino acids. With 0 bases removed from V and 0 bases from J, the gap between germline ends came to 8 bases. The germline V gene encodes CDR1 KGHSH and CDR2 LQKENI.

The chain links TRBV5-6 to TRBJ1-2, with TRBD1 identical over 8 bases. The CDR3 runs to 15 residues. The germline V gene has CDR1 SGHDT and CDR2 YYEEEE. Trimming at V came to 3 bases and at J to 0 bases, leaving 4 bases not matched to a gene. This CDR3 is CASSSPDRANYGYTF. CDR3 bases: TGTGCCAGCAGCTCTCCGGACAGGGCTAACTATGGCTACACCTTC.

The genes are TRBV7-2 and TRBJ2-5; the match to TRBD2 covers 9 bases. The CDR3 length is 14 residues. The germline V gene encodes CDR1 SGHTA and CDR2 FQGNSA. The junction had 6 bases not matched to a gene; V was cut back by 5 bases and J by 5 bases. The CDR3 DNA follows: TGTGCCAGCAGCCCGGGACTAGCTATGGAGACCCAGTACTTC. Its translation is CASSPGLAMETQYF.

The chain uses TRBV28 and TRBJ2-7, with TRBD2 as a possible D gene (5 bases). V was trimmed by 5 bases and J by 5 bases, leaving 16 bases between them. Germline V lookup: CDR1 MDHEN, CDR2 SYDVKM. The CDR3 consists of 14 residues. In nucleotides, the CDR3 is TGTGCCAGCAGTCTCGCCCCGGGGATAGACGAGCAGTACTTC. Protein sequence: CASSLAPGIDEQYF.

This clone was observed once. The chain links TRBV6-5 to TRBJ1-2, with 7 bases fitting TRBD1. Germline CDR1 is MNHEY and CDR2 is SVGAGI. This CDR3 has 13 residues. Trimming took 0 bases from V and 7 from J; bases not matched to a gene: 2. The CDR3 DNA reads TGTGCCAGCAGTTACTCGCGGGACAGTGGCTACACCTTC. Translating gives CASSYSRDSGYTF.

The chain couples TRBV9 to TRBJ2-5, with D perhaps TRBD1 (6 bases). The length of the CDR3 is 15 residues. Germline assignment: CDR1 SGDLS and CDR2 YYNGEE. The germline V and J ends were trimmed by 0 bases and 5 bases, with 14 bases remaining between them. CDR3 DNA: TGTGCCAGCAGCGTAGACGTCTCAGGGGTGGAGACCCAGTACTTC. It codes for CASSVDVSGVETQYF.

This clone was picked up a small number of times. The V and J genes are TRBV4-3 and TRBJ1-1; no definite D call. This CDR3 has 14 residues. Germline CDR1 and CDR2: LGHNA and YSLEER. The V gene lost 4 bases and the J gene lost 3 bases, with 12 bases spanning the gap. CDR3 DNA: TGCGCCAGCAGCCTTGGTCTCAGTGACACTGAAGCTTTCTTT. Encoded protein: CASSLGLSDTEAFF.

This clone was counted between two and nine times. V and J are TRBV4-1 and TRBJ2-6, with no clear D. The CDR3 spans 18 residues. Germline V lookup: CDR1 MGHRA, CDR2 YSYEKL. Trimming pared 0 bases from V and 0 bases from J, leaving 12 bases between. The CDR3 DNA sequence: TGCGCCAGCAGCCAAGATCGTCCTTCTCGCTCTGGGGCCAACGTCCTGACTTTC. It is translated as CASSQDRPSRSGANVLTF.

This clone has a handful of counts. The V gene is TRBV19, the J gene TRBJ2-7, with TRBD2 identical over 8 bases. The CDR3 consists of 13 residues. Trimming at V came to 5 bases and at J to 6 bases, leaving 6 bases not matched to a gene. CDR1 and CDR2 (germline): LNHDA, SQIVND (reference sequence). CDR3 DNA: TGTGCCAGTAGTCTCCGGGGGGGCCGCGAGCAGTACTTC. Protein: CASSLRGGREQYF.